Listed below are T cell receptor beta chains from one sample, sequenced in a study of T cell changes during pregnancy in multiple sclerosis. The repertoire was sequenced with immunoSEQ multiplex PCR; TCRdb's copy has only in-frame clones and lacks some. The table has 25,000 to 35,000 clones, about 86% seen once; the top ten hold 0.6% to 0.9%. The specimen comprised CD4+ T cells from peripheral blood mononuclear cells, sampled in the first trimester of pregnancy. Receptors were obtained from a female donor in good health, enrolled as a control in a pregnancy study. The CDR3 runs from the conserved cysteine through the conserved F or W. The order of the fields is V gene, CDR3 length, J gene, D gene, clone size, CDR3 protein, CDR3 DNA. The D gene is left open where the match is weak. Part of the rows lack a size; the others show once, few, many or a class for expanded clones.

V gene: TRBV6-1; CDR3 length: 11; J gene: TRBJ2-7; D gene: .; clone size: .; CDR3 protein: CAASQTYEQYF; CDR3 DNA: TGTGCAGCTTCCCAAACCTACGAGCAGTACTTC
V gene: TRBV6-1; CDR3 length: 19; J gene: TRBJ2-7; D gene: TRBD2; clone size: .; CDR3 protein: CASSEAHPGSGGKGYEQYF; CDR3 DNA: TGTGCCAGCAGTGAAGCCCACCCCGGGAGCGGGGGGAAGGGTTACGAGCAGTACTTC
V gene: TRBV11-2; CDR3 length: 14; J gene: TRBJ1-1; D gene: TRBD1; clone size: .; CDR3 protein: CASTGTGRTTEAFF; CDR3 DNA: TGTGCCAGCACCGGGACAGGGCGGACAACTGAAGCTTTCTTT
V gene: TRBV5-6; CDR3 length: 14; J gene: TRBJ1-1; D gene: TRBD1; clone size: .; CDR3 protein: CASRGDRGGTEAFF; CDR3 DNA: TGTGCCAGCAGGGGTGACAGGGGGGGGACTGAAGCTTTCTTT
V gene: TRBV11-3; CDR3 length: 16; J gene: TRBJ2-1; D gene: TRBD2; clone size: .; CDR3 protein: CASSLNAGVSYNEQFF; CDR3 DNA: TGTGCCAGCAGCTTAAACGCGGGGGTCTCCTACAATGAGCAGTTCTTC
V gene: TRBV7-3; CDR3 length: 14; J gene: TRBJ2-7; D gene: TRBD1; clone size: few; CDR3 protein: CASTPGDRSYEQYF; CDR3 DNA: TGTGCCAGCACCCCAGGGGACAGGTCCTACGAGCAGTACTTC
V gene: TRBV30; CDR3 length: 14; J gene: TRBJ1-5; D gene: TRBD1; clone size: .; CDR3 protein: CASSTGTSNQPQHF; CDR3 DNA: TGTGCCTCTTCGACAGGGACGAGCAATCAGCCCCAGCATTTT
V gene: TRBV27; CDR3 length: 13; J gene: TRBJ2-7; D gene: .; clone size: .; CDR3 protein: CASSLLAGGEQYF; CDR3 DNA: TGTGCCAGCAGTTTATTGGCCGGAGGCGAGCAGTACTTC
V gene: TRBV5-6; CDR3 length: 16; J gene: TRBJ2-3; D gene: TRBD2; clone size: .; CDR3 protein: CASSPSGAGNTDTQYF; CDR3 DNA: TGTGCCAGCAGCCCTTCGGGAGCGGGGAATACAGATACGCAGTATTTT
V gene: TRBV19; CDR3 length: 16; J gene: TRBJ2-2; D gene: TRBD2; clone size: .; CDR3 protein: CASTSSGGGYTGELFF; CDR3 DNA: TGTGCCAGTACATCTAGCGGGGGCGGATACACCGGGGAGCTGTTTTTT
V gene: TRBV27; CDR3 length: 13; J gene: TRBJ2-2; D gene: .; clone size: .; CDR3 protein: CASRTDNTGELFF; CDR3 DNA: TGTGCCAGCCGGACAGATAACACCGGGGAGCTGTTTTTT
V gene: TRBV4-3; CDR3 length: 15; J gene: TRBJ1-5; D gene: .; clone size: .; CDR3 protein: CASSPHVRGQQPQHF; CDR3 DNA: TGCGCCAGCAGCCCCCACGTCAGGGGTCAACAGCCCCAGCATTTT
V gene: TRBV5-1; CDR3 length: 15; J gene: TRBJ2-5; D gene: TRBD2; clone size: .; CDR3 protein: CASSFSGGIQETQYF; CDR3 DNA: TGCGCCAGCAGCTTTAGCGGGGGGATCCAAGAGACCCAGTACTTC
V gene: TRBV19; CDR3 length: 15; J gene: TRBJ1-5; D gene: TRBD1; clone size: .; CDR3 protein: CASSMARGMEQPQHF; CDR3 DNA: TGTGCCAGTAGTATGGCCAGGGGGATGGAACAGCCCCAGCATTTT
V gene: TRBV9; CDR3 length: 15; J gene: TRBJ2-7; D gene: TRBD1; clone size: .; CDR3 protein: CASTPGQGGSYEQYF; CDR3 DNA: TGTGCCAGCACCCCTGGACAGGGTGGCTCCTACGAGCAGTACTTC
V gene: TRBV4-3; CDR3 length: 12; J gene: TRBJ1-2; D gene: .; clone size: once; CDR3 protein: CASSPTGYGYTF; CDR3 DNA: TGCGCCAGCAGCCCAACAGGCTATGGCTACACCTTC
V gene: TRBV30; CDR3 length: 12; J gene: TRBJ1-2; D gene: .; clone size: .; CDR3 protein: CAWEGDSYGYTF; CDR3 DNA: TGTGCCTGGGAAGGTGACAGCTATGGCTACACCTTC
V gene: TRBV9; CDR3 length: 16; J gene: TRBJ2-1; D gene: TRBD2; clone size: .; CDR3 protein: CASSVEGRGGIDEQFF; CDR3 DNA: TGTGCCAGCAGCGTAGAGGGGCGGGGGGGCATCGATGAGCAGTTCTTC
V gene: TRBV14; CDR3 length: 16; J gene: TRBJ2-5; D gene: .; clone size: once; CDR3 protein: CASSQVGGLIQETQYF; CDR3 DNA: TGTGCCAGCAGCCAAGTAGGAGGGCTGATCCAAGAGACCCAGTACTTC
V gene: TRBV14; CDR3 length: 13; J gene: TRBJ1-2; D gene: TRBD1; clone size: .; CDR3 protein: CASSLQGALGYTF; CDR3 DNA: TGTGCCAGCAGCCTACAGGGGGCACTAGGCTACACCTTC
V gene: TRBV21-1; CDR3 length: 14; J gene: TRBJ2-7; D gene: .; clone size: .; CDR3 protein: CASSTSGSSYEQYF; CDR3 DNA: TGTGCCAGCAGCACTAGCGGGAGCTCCTACGAGCAGTACTTC
V gene: TRBV5-4; CDR3 length: 13; J gene: TRBJ1-2; D gene: .; clone size: once; CDR3 protein: CASSSSSGTGYTF; CDR3 DNA: TGTGCCAGCAGCTCCTCAAGCGGGACTGGCTACACCTTC
V gene: TRBV9; CDR3 length: 14; J gene: TRBJ2-3; D gene: TRBD1; clone size: .; CDR3 protein: CASGYRGSTDTQYF; CDR3 DNA: TGTGCCAGCGGGTACAGGGGGAGCACAGATACGCAGTATTTT
V gene: TRBV9; CDR3 length: 18; J gene: TRBJ2-2; D gene: .; clone size: .; CDR3 protein: CASSATRILDSNTGELFF; CDR3 DNA: TGTGCCAGCAGCGCGACACGAATCCTGGACTCGAACACCGGGGAGCTGTTTTTT
V gene: TRBV27; CDR3 length: 14; J gene: TRBJ1-1; D gene: .; clone size: once; CDR3 protein: CASSSPSRSGEAFF; CDR3 DNA: TGTGCCAGCAGTTCCCCCAGCCGATCGGGTGAAGCTTTCTTT
V gene: TRBV18; CDR3 length: 15; J gene: TRBJ2-7; D gene: TRBD1; clone size: .; CDR3 protein: CASSPNNGQVYEQYF; CDR3 DNA: TGTGCCAGCTCACCCAACAACGGACAGGTGTACGAGCAGTACTTC
V gene: TRBV6-5; CDR3 length: 15; J gene: TRBJ2-1; D gene: TRBD2; clone size: once; CDR3 protein: CASSRLAGGINEQFF; CDR3 DNA: TGTGCCAGCAGTCGTCTAGCGGGGGGGATCAATGAGCAGTTCTTC
V gene: TRBV10-3; CDR3 length: 15; J gene: TRBJ2-3; D gene: TRBD1; clone size: .; CDR3 protein: CAISESPGGADTQYF; CDR3 DNA: TGTGCCATCAGTGAGTCCCCAGGGGGCGCAGATACGCAGTATTTT
V gene: TRBV4-1; CDR3 length: 16; J gene: TRBJ1-2; D gene: .; clone size: .; CDR3 protein: CASSQVGRVVDYGYTF; CDR3 DNA: TGCGCCAGCAGCCAAGTTGGCAGGGTAGTAGACTATGGCTACACCTTC
V gene: TRBV19; CDR3 length: 15; J gene: TRBJ2-1; D gene: TRBD2; clone size: once; CDR3 protein: CASRPRERGNNEQFF; CDR3 DNA: TGTGCCAGTAGGCCCCGGGAGCGGGGGAACAATGAGCAGTTCTTC
V gene: TRBV18; CDR3 length: 15; J gene: TRBJ1-1; D gene: .; clone size: .; CDR3 protein: CASSPPTTLGVEAFF; CDR3 DNA: TGTGCCAGCTCACCACCTACAACGCTAGGGGTTGAAGCTTTCTTT
V gene: TRBV6-5; CDR3 length: 12; J gene: TRBJ1-5; D gene: TRBD1; clone size: .; CDR3 protein: CASGTGDQPQHF; CDR3 DNA: TGTGCCAGCGGGACAGGGGATCAGCCCCAGCATTTT
V gene: TRBV9; CDR3 length: 16; J gene: TRBJ2-7; D gene: TRBD2; clone size: .; CDR3 protein: CASSVRSSGASYEQYF; CDR3 DNA: TGTGCCAGCAGCGTAAGGTCGAGCGGGGCCTCCTACGAGCAGTACTTC
V gene: TRBV5-1; CDR3 length: 15; J gene: TRBJ2-2; D gene: TRBD1; clone size: .; CDR3 protein: CASSLGQGAHGELFF; CDR3 DNA: TGCGCCAGCAGCTTGGGACAGGGGGCCCACGGGGAGCTGTTTTTT
V gene: TRBV4-3; CDR3 length: 15; J gene: TRBJ2-3; D gene: TRBD2; clone size: .; CDR3 protein: CASAERGGTADTQYF; CDR3 DNA: TGCGCCAGCGCAGAGCGGGGGGGGACGGCAGATACGCAGTATTTT
V gene: TRBV19; CDR3 length: 15; J gene: TRBJ2-5; D gene: TRBD2; clone size: .; CDR3 protein: CASSTLLAGVETQYF; CDR3 DNA: TGTGCCAGCTCCACCCTCCTAGCGGGGGTAGAGACCCAGTACTTC
V gene: TRBV5-6; CDR3 length: 13; J gene: TRBJ2-1; D gene: TRBD1; clone size: .; CDR3 protein: CASSRDRYNEQFF; CDR3 DNA: TGTGCCAGCAGCCGGGACAGGTACAATGAGCAGTTCTTC
V gene: TRBV7-2; CDR3 length: 12; J gene: TRBJ2-7; D gene: TRBD2; clone size: .; CDR3 protein: CASSLLGGEQYF; CDR3 DNA: TGTGCCAGCAGCTTATTGGGGGGGGAGCAGTACTTC
V gene: TRBV20-1; CDR3 length: 11; J gene: TRBJ2-5; D gene: .; clone size: .; CDR3 protein: CSAGSRETQYF; CDR3 DNA: TGCAGTGCTGGTTCGCGGGAGACCCAGTACTTC
V gene: TRBV11-2; CDR3 length: 14; J gene: TRBJ1-5; D gene: TRBD1; clone size: .; CDR3 protein: CASSTRGETQPQHF; CDR3 DNA: TGTGCCAGCAGCACCAGGGGGGAGACTCAGCCCCAGCATTTT
V gene: TRBV5-1; CDR3 length: 18; J gene: TRBJ2-5; D gene: TRBD2; clone size: .; CDR3 protein: CASSPGGTSGGAGETQYF; CDR3 DNA: TGCGCCAGCAGCCCCGGCGGGACTAGCGGGGGGGCCGGAGAGACCCAGTACTTC
V gene: TRBV7-9; CDR3 length: 15; J gene: TRBJ2-3; D gene: .; clone size: .; CDR3 protein: CASSLASLGTDTQYF; CDR3 DNA: TGTGCCAGCAGCTTAGCCTCATTAGGCACAGATACGCAGTATTTT
V gene: TRBV9; CDR3 length: 16; J gene: TRBJ2-2; D gene: .; clone size: .; CDR3 protein: CASRTTRGSNTGELFF; CDR3 DNA: TGTGCCAGCAGGACCACGCGGGGATCGAACACCGGGGAGCTGTTTTTT
V gene: TRBV6-5; CDR3 length: 15; J gene: TRBJ1-6; D gene: .; clone size: .; CDR3 protein: CASSGSGSINSPLHF; CDR3 DNA: TGTGCCAGCAGTGGGTCCGGGTCGATTAATTCACCCCTCCACTTT
V gene: TRBV27; CDR3 length: 13; J gene: TRBJ1-1; D gene: .; clone size: .; CDR3 protein: CASSLWGRTEAFF; CDR3 DNA: TGTGCCAGCAGTTTATGGGGGAGGACTGAAGCTTTCTTT